The source of this T cell receptor beta chain is a study of monozygotic twins with inflammatory bowel disease. A note on this clonotype: Its antigen remains unidentified.

This CDR3 contains 13 residues. Germline V gene data show CDR1 as MNHEY and CDR2 as SMNVEV (reference sequence). TCRdb re-called the 5' RACE reads and shows each CDR3 protein once, DNA omitted. This table lists about 440,000 distinct CDR3 sequences. General study results and limits: Lower TCRbeta diversity (inverse Simpson) was seen in IBD patients than in healthy co-twins. Varied immunosuppressive treatments among patients may have increased repertoire variability. Among the T cells, different subtypes could not be distinguished. The study supported no single strong signal or clonotype linked to IBD.

The origin of this receptor is a human donor with ulcerative colitis or Crohn's disease, or a healthy co-twin of an affected twin (not recorded which). The chain recombines TRBV27 with TRBJ2-1; lacking DNA, the TRBD2 call made by TCRdb goes unchecked. What was sequenced was blood. The CDR3 reads CATRLAGNNEQFF.